This T cell receptor (beta chain) appears in the sequencing data of a study of cytomegalovirus exposure and HLA in healthy donors. Study-level background: A previous analysis identified around 120 million unique TCR beta sequences derived from some 200 million T cells. HLA-typed donors contributed around 82 million unique TCRs, which were held in an early data release.

The PCR was carried out with 60 Vbeta primers and 13 Jbeta primers. Assay: immunoSEQ multiplex PCR; the TCRdb copy retains only in-frame clones and omits some. The repertoire holds a few hundred thousand clones, with over 70% as singletons. The V end was cut by 4 bases, the J end by 5 bases, with 12 bases between. Germline CDR1 and CDR2: MDHEN and SYDVKM. The CDR3 is made up of 14 amino acids. Sequencing input: PBMCs. The clonotype originates from a girl aged 2 to 9 in good health and CMV-seronegative. The chain recombines TRBV28 with TRBJ1-5, with a possible D match to TRBD1 (6 bases). The CDR3 sequence is CASSSWTDYQPQHF. In nucleotides, the CDR3 is TGTGCCAGCAGTTCCTGGACAGACTATCAGCCCCAGCATTTT.